This T cell receptor (beta chain) was sequenced in a study of persistence of HIV-infected CD4 T cells. Study context: Anti-CD3/anti-CD28 beads activated more cells than antigen stimulation did.

Sequencing used immunoSEQ version 4 in survey mode. Clones were sequenced by immunoSEQ multiplex PCR, and TCRdb holds only the in-frame ones, with some missing. This table holds under 55,000 clones, approximately 90% found once. General study results and limits: TCR analyses could not target the rare provirus-carrying CMV-responding cells. Degenerate expanded CDR3beta sequences were enriched among CMV- and Gag-responding cells.

The CDR3 contains 15 residues. Trimming removed 4 bases from V and 3 bases from J; junction bases left unmatched: 4. Germline values: CDR1 LNHNV, CDR2 YYDKDF (reference sequence). To note about this clone: The antigen is undetermined.

Cells were stimulated nonspecifically with anti-CD3/anti-CD28 magnetic beads. CD4+ T cells upregulating both CD40 ligand and CD69 were sorted as responding cells. Suppressive ART was started during chronic HIV-1 infection in these adults. The specimen was CD4+ T cells sorted from PBMCs after roughly 19-hour stimulation, collected from a patient who received antiretroviral therapy. J is TRBJ2-5 and V is TRBV15, with TRBD2 identical over 11 bases. This sequence originates from an adult woman with HIV who was CMV-seropositive. The CDR3 loop reads CATSKGTSGKETQYF. CDR3 bases: TGTGCCACCAGCAAAGGGACTAGCGGTAAAGAGACCCAGTACTTC.